This T cell receptor beta chain was identified during a study of blood T cell repertoires in COVID-19. Produced via immunoSEQ multiplex PCR; TCRdb's table is partial and in-frame only. The top ten clones hold around 5% of a sample with approximately 170,000 clones, roughly 91% of them seen once. The trim removed 4 bases at V and 1 base at J, leaving 4 bases unmatched. The germline V gene has CDR1 SGDLS and CDR2 YYNGEE. This CDR3 comprises 14 residues. Sequencing was done on a sample of peripheral blood. The receptor was derived from a man between 18 and 35 years old with COVID-19, enrolled during active disease. The chain combines TRBV9 with TRBJ2-5, with TRBD1 matching 7 bases. The CDR3 DNA follows: TGTGCCAGCAGCACCTGGGACAGCCAAGAGACCCAGTACTTC. This codes for CASSTWDSQETQYF. Full variable domain (rest looked up from reference TRBV9 and TRBJ2-5): DSGVTQTPKHLITATGQRVTLRCSPRSGDLSVYWYQQSLDQGLQFLIQYYNGEERAKGNILERFSAQQFPDLHSELNLSSLELGDSALYFCASSTWDSQETQYFGPGTRLLVL.